This T cell receptor (beta chain) was identified in a study of CD4+ T cells in melanoma. Study-level points and caveats: CD8+ T cell, macrophage and B cell function reportedly correlated with neoantigen-specific CD4+ T cells. Diverse differentiation states were reported for melanoma neoantigen-specific CD4+ T cells.

Measured with immunoSEQ multiplex PCR; TCRdb has only the in-frame clones, and not every one. The sample has about 20,000 clones, 78% seen once. From germline, CDR1 is SGHNT and CDR2 YYREEE (reference sequence). CDR3 length: 14 residues. Trimming removed 3 bases from V and 4 bases from J, with 14 bases in between. On this clone: Its antigen is not known.

V is TRBV5-4 and J is TRBJ2-7, with D possibly matching TRBD1 (5 bases). The TCR comes from a human donor with melanoma. CDR3 protein: CASSSSRNRYEQYF. The CDR3 DNA sequence: TGTGCCAGCAGCTCCTCTCGCAACAGGTACGAGCAGTACTTC. Together with reference TRBV5-4 and TRBJ2-7, the CDR3 gives the full variable domain: ETGVTQSPTHLIKTRGQQVTLRCSSQSGHNTVSWYQQALGQGPQFIFQYYREEENGRGNFPPRFSGLQFPNYSSELNVNALELDDSALYLCASSSSRNRYEQYFGPGTRLTVT.